The clone carrying this T cell receptor (beta chain) is classed as medium-sized. Antigen: not known. V shed 1 base, J shed 7 bases, and the junction held 4 bases outside the gene matches. Germline V gene lookup returns CDR1 DFQATT and CDR2 SNEGSKA (reference sequence). The CDR3 contains 14 residues. The sample belongs to a study of metastatic and nonmetastatic thyroid tumors. Study in general: The comparison covered peripheral blood and tumor or nodule tissue in malignant and benign thyroid patients. Study-wide results and limits: Malignant tumors reportedly showed significantly higher TCR beta diversity than benign nodules in both blood and tumor.

All patients reached thyroid surgery having received no treatment beforehand. Original processing methods: CDR3 differences across clinicopathological groups were used to build a distant-metastasis classifier for papillary thyroid cancer. MiXCR reprocessed the PCR reads for TCRdb. TCRdb, rather than the study authors, made the V and J calls. The data contain tens of thousands of clones, 20% of them singletons. The receptor's source is a female donor with papillary thyroid cancer or a benign thyroid nodule (not recorded which). Some clones in this sample may be carry-over from other donors' samples. The rearrangement uses TRBV20-1 and TRBJ2-1; 10 positions agree with TRBD2. The sample taken for sequencing was adjacent normal tissue. This CDR3 reads CSARATSGINEQFF. The CDR3 bases are TGCAGTGCTAGAGCTACTAGCGGGATTAATGAGCAGTTCTTC.